The 6 T cell receptor beta chains below all came from one sample that was sequenced in a study of blood T cell repertoires in COVID-19. The protocol was immunoSEQ multiplex PCR, while the TCRdb copy is restricted to in-frame clones and leaves out a portion. The sample carries hundreds of thousands of clones, approximately 82% recorded once. Material: PBMCs or T cells enriched from blood (not recorded which). The receptors here all came from a man aged 35 to 55 who had been exposed to COVID-19.

V usage is TRBV11-2 and J usage is TRBJ2-5, with a tentative D call TRBD2 (5 bases). The CDR3 runs 15 residues. The ends were cut back, 3 bases at V and 3 bases at J, with 14 bases in the middle. Germline V CDR1 and CDR2: SGHAT, FQNNGV. In DNA form, the CDR3 reads TGTGCCAGCAGCTTCTCGACCGGGAACGAAGAGACCCAGTACTTC. Translation: CASSFSTGNEETQYF. The variable domain in full, completed from reference TRBV11-2 and TRBJ2-5, reads EAGVAQSPRYKIIEKRQSVAFWCNPISGHATLYWYQQILGQGPKLLIQFQNNGVVDDSQLPKDRFSAERLKGVDSTLKIQPAKLEDSAVYLCASSFSTGNEETQYFGPGTRLLVL.

This rearrangement joins TRBV15 to TRBJ1-6; 9 nucleotides line up with TRBD1. The CDR3 consists of 14 residues. Germline V gene sequence: CDR1 LNHNV, CDR2 YYDKDF (reference sequence). V lost 8 bases and J lost 6; bases outside the gene matches: 5. The CDR3: CATLDRGLNSPLHF. The CDR3 region has the DNA TGTGCCACCTTGGACAGGGGCCTTAATTCACCCCTCCACTTT. Looking up the rest from reference TRBV15 and TRBJ1-6 gives the full variable domain: DAMVIQNPRYQVTQFGKPVTLSCSQTLNHNVMYWYQQKSSQAPKLLFHYYDKDFNNEADTPDNFQSRRPNTSFCFLDIRSPGLGDTAMYLCATLDRGLNSPLHFGNGTRLTVT.

The J gene is TRBJ1-2, the V gene TRBV30; maybe TRBD1 (5 bases). Per germline, CDR1 GTSNPN and CDR2 SVGIG (reference sequence). The CDR3 has 13 amino acids. Trimming pared 4 bases from V and 6 bases from J, leaving 15 bases between. The CDR3 reads CAWISRRGDGYTF. DNA of the CDR3: TGTGCCTGGATCTCGAGACGGGGGGATGGCTACACCTTC.

The rearrangement links TRBV20-1 to TRBJ2-3, with TRBD2 identical over 8 bases. J gave up 4 bases and V 3 bases, and 6 bases lay outside the gene matches. Germline CDR1 DFQATT, CDR2 SNEGSKA (reference sequence). The CDR3 is made up of 14 amino acids. The CDR3 sequence: CSASLAGGSDTQYF. In DNA, the CDR3 is TGCAGTGCTAGTCTAGCGGGCGGGTCAGATACGCAGTATTTT.

For this clone: An end of the junction does not agree with germline; a read error may underlie this. The chain has TRBV11-2 and TRBJ2-6; a possible D gene is TRBD1 (5 bases). Germline V CDR1 and CDR2: SGHAT, FQNNGV. The CDR3 has 15 residues. Here the CDR3 reads CASSIDSSGANVLTF. CDR3 nucleotides: TGTGCCAGCAGCATAGACAGCTCTGGGGCCAACGTCCTGACTTTC.

The chain combines TRBV5-1 with TRBJ1-3; TRBD1 is a possible D gene (5 bases). Germline-derived CDR1 and CDR2 are SGHRS and YFSETQ. This CDR3 has 15 residues. V lost 1 base to trimming and J lost 2 bases, with 10 bases between them. The CDR3 reads CASSLSGGTGNTIYF. The CDR3 coding sequence is TGCGCCAGCAGCTTGTCCGGGGGGACTGGAAACACCATATATTTT.